The next 19 T cell receptor beta chains were all read from a single sample in a study of T cell changes during pregnancy in multiple sclerosis. The repertoire was sequenced with immunoSEQ multiplex PCR; TCRdb's copy has only in-frame clones and lacks some. Here the sample spans more than 35,000 clones, about 91% being singletons. Sequencing used CD4+ T cells from peripheral blood mononuclear cells, obtained in the third trimester of pregnancy. The receptors derive from a female donor with multiple sclerosis, enrolled in a pregnancy study.

The CDR3 DNA reads TGTGCCAGCAGCTTCGTAGGGGGCTTGATTGAAGCTTTCTTT. Protein sequence: CASSFVGGLIEAFF. This chain connects TRBV7-2 to TRBJ1-1; TRBD1 matches at 7 bases. CDR3 length: 14 residues. CDR1 and CDR2 from the germline V gene are SGHTA and FQGNSA. V lost 3 bases to trimming and J lost 7 bases; unmatched junction nucleotides: 8.

This rearrangement joins TRBV19 to TRBJ2-7, with 7 bases lining up with TRBD1. CDR1 is LNHDA, CDR2 SQIVND, per germline (reference sequence). The CDR3 has 14 residues. V lost 4 bases and J lost 5; bases outside the gene matches: 8. The CDR3 protein is CASSNHGTVDEQYF. In DNA, the CDR3 is TGTGCCAGTAGTAATCACGGGACAGTCGACGAGCAGTACTTC.

The chain recombines TRBV5-1 with TRBJ2-5; D remains ambiguous. The CDR3 loop spans 16 amino acids. Trimming pared 0 bases from V and 1 base from J, leaving 13 bases between. From germline, CDR1 is SGHRS and CDR2 YFSETQ. DNA for the CDR3: TGCGCCAGCAGCTTGGACGTCACCCCCGGCCAAGAGACCCAGTACTTC. This gives the protein CASSLDVTPGQETQYF.

The chain's CDR3 is CASSLAPGSYGYTF. The CDR3 region has the DNA TGCGCCAGCAGCTTGGCCCCAGGAAGTTATGGCTACACCTTC. V gene TRBV5-1 combines with J gene TRBJ1-2; no firm D call. This CDR3 contains 14 residues. V lost 0 bases to trimming and J lost 5 bases, with 11 bases between them. Per germline, CDR1 SGHRS and CDR2 YFSETQ.

This clone was seen once. CDR3 nucleotides: TGTGCCAGCAGCGTAGGGGGACTAGCGGAGTCCTACGAGCAGTACTTC. Encoded protein: CASSVGGLAESYEQYF. V is TRBV9 and J is TRBJ2-7, with 11 bases aligning to TRBD2. The CDR3 extends over 16 amino acids. The V gene end was trimmed by 0 bases and the J gene end by 1 base; junction bases not matched to a gene: 3. Germline assignment: CDR1 SGDLS and CDR2 YYNGEE.

The chain carries TRBV25-1 and TRBJ1-1; perhaps TRBD1 as D (6 bases). V was trimmed by 7 bases and J by 6 bases, leaving 18 bases between them. The CDR3 is 14 amino acids. Germline-derived CDR1 and CDR2 are MGHDK and SYGVNS. The CDR3 bases are TGTGCCAGCACCTCGGACGGGGGGCCTCCTGAAGCTTTCTTT. Its protein is CASTSDGGPPEAFF.

The V gene is TRBV6-4, the J gene TRBJ2-5; 12 bases map to TRBD2. Germline V CDR1 and CDR2: MRHNA, SNTAGT. The CDR3 is made up of 15 amino acids. Trimming removed 6 bases from V and 0 bases from J; junction bases left unmatched: 2. CDR3: CASRRLAGDQETQYF. In DNA form, the CDR3 reads TGTGCCAGCAGGCGACTAGCGGGAGACCAAGAGACCCAGTACTTC.

The rearrangement uses TRBV18 and TRBJ2-7; the match to TRBD2 covers 9 bases. The CDR3 runs to 14 residues. J lost 4 bases, V lost 2 bases, and 3 bases had no gene match. The V gene's germline CDR1 is KGHSH and CDR2 LQKENI. The CDR3: CASSPSSGGYEQYF. The CDR3 region has the DNA TGTGCCAGCTCACCATCGAGCGGGGGGTACGAGCAGTACTTC.

The genes are TRBV5-1 and TRBJ2-2, with TRBD2 matching over 8 bases. The V gene end was trimmed by 6 bases and the J gene end by 2 bases; junction bases not matched to a gene: 9. The CDR3 consists of 16 residues. The V gene's germline CDR1 is SGHRS and CDR2 YFSETQ. CDR3 loop: CASTRGTSLNTGELFF. CDR3 sequence (DNA): TGCGCCAGCACCCGTGGGACTAGTCTTAACACCGGGGAGCTGTTTTTT.

This chain uses TRBV10-1 with TRBJ1-1; D ambiguous. The CDR3 is 11 amino acids. The germline V and J ends were trimmed by 6 bases and 7 bases, with 9 bases remaining between them. Germline V lookup: CDR1 WNHNN, CDR2 SYGVQD (reference sequence). CDR3 sequence: CASSIRLEAFF. The CDR3, as DNA: TGCGCCAGCAGCATACGACTTGAAGCTTTCTTT.

The rearrangement joins TRBV27 to TRBJ1-4, with D perhaps matching TRBD1 (6 bases). Looked up from germline, CDR1 is MNHEY and CDR2 is SMNVEV (reference sequence). Trimming cost V 7 bases and J 3 bases, with 15 bases left between them. This CDR3 spans 15 amino acids. CDR3 sequence (DNA): TGTGCCAGCACCCGCTTGGGGGCCTCTAATGAAAAACTGTTTTTT. This codes for CASTRLGASNEKLFF.

The chain carries TRBV7-8 and TRBJ1-3, with D uncertain. The CDR3 spans 11 residues. CDR1 and CDR2 (germline): SGHVS, FQNEAQ. V lost 5 bases to trimming and J lost 4 bases, with 3 bases between them. The CDR3 loop reads CASSPGNTIYF. The CDR3 DNA reads TGTGCCAGCAGCCCAGGAAACACCATATATTTT.

The chain couples TRBV10-3 to TRBJ2-2; maybe TRBD1 (6 bases). CDR3 length: 13 amino acids. Germline V gene data show CDR1 as ENHRY and CDR2 as SYGVKD. Trimming stripped 9 bases from V and 2 bases from J, with 10 bases between. The CDR3 sequence: CAMRGSNTGELFF. The CDR3 coding sequence is TGTGCCATGAGGGGGTCAAACACCGGGGAGCTGTTTTTT.

The rearrangement uses TRBV5-1 and TRBJ2-2; 8 bases match TRBD1. J lost 4 bases, V lost 4 bases, and 6 bases had no gene match. CDR1 and CDR2 from the germline V gene are SGHRS and YFSETQ. This CDR3 spans 15 amino acids. CDR3 nucleotide sequence: TGCGCCAGCAGCACCGGACAGGGCGCCACCGGGGAGCTGTTTTTT. This encodes CASSTGQGATGELFF.

In DNA form, the CDR3 reads TGCGCCAGCAGCTTGGCGGGCAGGGGGGACCAAGAGACCCAGTACTTC. It specifies CASSLAGRGDQETQYF. The rearrangement uses TRBV5-1 and TRBJ2-5, with D perhaps TRBD1 (7 bases). The V end lost 0 bases, the J end lost 0 bases, and 12 bases lay between the germline ends. The CDR3 extends over 16 amino acids. Germline lookup yields CDR1 SGHRS and CDR2 YFSETQ.

This chain links TRBV28 with TRBJ1-4; D ambiguous. Trimming took off 6 bases at V and 8 bases at J, with 16 bases between the two ends. The germline CDR1 and CDR2 sequences are MDHEN and SYDVKM. The CDR3 length is 14 residues. CDR3 protein: CASRMAGRGEKLFF. In nucleotides, the CDR3 is TGTGCCAGCAGGATGGCGGGGAGAGGGGAAAAACTGTTTTTT.

The V call is TRBV11-2, the J call TRBJ1-2; unclear D gene. Germline CDR1 reads SGHAT; CDR2 reads FQNNGV. The CDR3 consists of 12 residues. V lost 1 base and J 8 bases, leaving 8 bases between the germline ends. The CDR3 sequence: CASSLGLAGYTF. The CDR3 DNA reads TGTGCCAGCAGCTTAGGACTAGCGGGCTACACCTTC.

This chain uses TRBV29-1 with TRBJ2-7, with 7 bases aligning to TRBD2. The ends lost 8 bases at V and 1 base at J; junction bases unmatched: 11. This CDR3 comprises 14 residues. From germline, CDR1 is SQVTM and CDR2 ANQGSEA. The CDR3 DNA reads TGCAGCCCAAGAACGGGAGCGGGATCCTACGAGCAGTACTTC. Residues: CSPRTGAGSYEQYF.

The table lists this clone with a few counts. The rearrangement uses TRBV6-1 and TRBJ2-7; D might be TRBD2 (6 bases). In germline, CDR1 is MNHNS, CDR2 SASEGT. The CDR3 runs to 15 residues. V dropped 4 bases and J dropped 0 bases, with 13 bases sitting between them. CDR3 loop: CASSGGLPSSYEQYF. The CDR3 coding sequence is TGTGCCAGCAGTGGGGGACTTCCAAGCTCCTACGAGCAGTACTTC.